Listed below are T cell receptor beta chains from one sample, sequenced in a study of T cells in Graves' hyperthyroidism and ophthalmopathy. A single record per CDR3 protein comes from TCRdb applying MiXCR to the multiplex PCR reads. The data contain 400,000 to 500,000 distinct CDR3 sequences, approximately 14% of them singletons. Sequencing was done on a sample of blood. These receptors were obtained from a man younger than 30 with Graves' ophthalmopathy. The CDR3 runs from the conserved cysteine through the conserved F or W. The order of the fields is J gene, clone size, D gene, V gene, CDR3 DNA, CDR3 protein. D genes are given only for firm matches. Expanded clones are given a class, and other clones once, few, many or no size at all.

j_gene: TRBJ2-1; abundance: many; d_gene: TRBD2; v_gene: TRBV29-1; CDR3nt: TGCAGCGCCCCAACCGAGGCTAGCGGGAGCCTCTACAATGAGCAGTTCTTC; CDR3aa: CSAPTEASGSLYNEQFF
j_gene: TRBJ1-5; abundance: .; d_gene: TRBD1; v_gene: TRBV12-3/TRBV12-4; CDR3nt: TGTGCCAGCAGTTTGGACAGGGGAAACAATCAGCCCCAGCATTTT; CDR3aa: CASSLDRGNNQPQHF
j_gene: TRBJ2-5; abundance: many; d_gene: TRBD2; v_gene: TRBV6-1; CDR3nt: TGTGCCAGCAGTGAGTGGGGGACTAGCGGGAAAGAGACCCAGTACTTC; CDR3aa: CASSEWGTSGKETQYF
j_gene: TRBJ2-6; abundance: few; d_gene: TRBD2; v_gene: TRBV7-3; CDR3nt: TGTGCCAGCAGCCGGTCGGGAGGGATGGGGGCCAACGTCCTGACTTTC; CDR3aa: CASSRSGGMGANVLTF
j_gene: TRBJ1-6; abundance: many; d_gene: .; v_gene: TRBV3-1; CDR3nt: TGTGCCTCCCAAGATTCGGATTCACCCCTCCACTTT; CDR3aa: CASQDSDSPLHF
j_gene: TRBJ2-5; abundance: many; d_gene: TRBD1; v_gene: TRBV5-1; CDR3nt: TGCGCCAGCAGCTCGACAGGGCCGAAGCGGGAGACCCAGTACTTC; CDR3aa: CASSSTGPKRETQYF
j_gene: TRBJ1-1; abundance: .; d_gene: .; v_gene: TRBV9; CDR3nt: TGTGCCAGCAGCGTAGTGAGGGGCGGCACTGAAGCTTTCTTT; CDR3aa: CASSVVRGGTEAFF
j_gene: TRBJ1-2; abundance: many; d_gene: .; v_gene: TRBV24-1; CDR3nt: TGTGCCACCAGTGATTCCTTCGGCTATGGCTACACCTTC; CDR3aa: CATSDSFGYGYTF
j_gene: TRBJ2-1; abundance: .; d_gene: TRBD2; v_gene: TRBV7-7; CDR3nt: TGTGCTAGCAGCGTAGGGACTAGCGGCTCCTACAATGAGCAGTTCTTC; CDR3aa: CASSVGTSGSYNEQFF
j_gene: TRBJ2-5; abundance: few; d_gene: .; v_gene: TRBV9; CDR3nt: TGTGCCAGCAGCCCGTCAGCCCGGGTTCCTCAAGAGACCCAGTACTTC; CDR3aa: CASSPSARVPQETQYF
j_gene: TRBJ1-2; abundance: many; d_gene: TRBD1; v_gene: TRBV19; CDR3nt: TGTGCCAGTATCAGAGATACAGGGGGAAGTTATGGCTACACCTTC; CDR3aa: CASIRDTGGSYGYTF
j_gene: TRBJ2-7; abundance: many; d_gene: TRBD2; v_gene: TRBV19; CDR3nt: TGTGCCAGTAGTGGGTGGCGCGGGGGTTCCTACGAGCAGTACTTC; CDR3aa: CASSGWRGGSYEQYF
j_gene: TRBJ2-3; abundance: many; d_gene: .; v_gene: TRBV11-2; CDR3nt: TGTGCCAGCAGCTCTGAGCGGGGCACAGATACGCAGTATTTT; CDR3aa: CASSSERGTDTQYF
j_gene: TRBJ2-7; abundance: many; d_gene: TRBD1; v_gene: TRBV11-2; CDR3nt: TGTGCCAGCAGCTCCCTCCCCCCGGGACAGGGGTACGAGCAGTACTTC; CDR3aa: CASSSLPPGQGYEQYF
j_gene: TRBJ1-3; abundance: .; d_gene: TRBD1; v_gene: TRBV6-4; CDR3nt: TGTGCCAGCAGGGGGGTAACAGGGGGCTCTGGAAACACCATATATTTT; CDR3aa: CASRGVTGGSGNTIYF
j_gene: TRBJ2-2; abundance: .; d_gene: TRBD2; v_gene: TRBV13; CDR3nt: TGTGCCAGCAGCTCAAGCGGGGGGGCGCCCACCGGGGAGCTGTTTTTT; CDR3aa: CASSSSGGAPTGELFF
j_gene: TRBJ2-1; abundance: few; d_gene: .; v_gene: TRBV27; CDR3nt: TGTGCCAGCAGTTTATCGGCAGGGGGGAGGGTACACAATGAGCAGTTCTTC; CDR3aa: CASSLSAGGRVHNEQFF
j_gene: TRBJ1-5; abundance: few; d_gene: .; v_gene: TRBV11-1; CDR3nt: TGTGCCAGCAGCCAATCCCAGGGAAAGCCCCAGCATTTT; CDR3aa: CASSQSQGKPQHF
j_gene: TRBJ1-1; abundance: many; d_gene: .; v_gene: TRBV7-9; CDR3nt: TGTGCCAGCCGTCCCGGGGGCACTGAAGCTTTCTTT; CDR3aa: CASRPGGTEAFF
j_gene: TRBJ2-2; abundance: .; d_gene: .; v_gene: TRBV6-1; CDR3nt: TGTGCCAGCAGCAAGAAAATGGGGCCTAACACCGGGGAGCTGTTTTTT; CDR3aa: CASSKKMGPNTGELFF
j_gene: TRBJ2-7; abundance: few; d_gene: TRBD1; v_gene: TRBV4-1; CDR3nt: TGCGCCAGCAGCCAATGGACAGGAGGCTACGAGCAGTACTTC; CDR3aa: CASSQWTGGYEQYF
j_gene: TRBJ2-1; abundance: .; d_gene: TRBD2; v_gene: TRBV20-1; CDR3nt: TGCAGTGCTGGCGGGACTAGCGGGGGAAACAATGAGCAGTTCTTC; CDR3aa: CSAGGTSGGNNEQFF
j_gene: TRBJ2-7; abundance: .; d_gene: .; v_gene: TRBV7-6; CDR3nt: TGTGCCAGCAGCTTAGAACGGGAAAGCGACGAGCAGTACTTC; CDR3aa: CASSLERESDEQYF
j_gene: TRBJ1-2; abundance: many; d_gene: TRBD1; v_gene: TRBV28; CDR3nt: TGTGCCAGCAGATTGACAGGGGTAGTCGTCTATGGCTACACCTTC; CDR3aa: CASRLTGVVVYGYTF
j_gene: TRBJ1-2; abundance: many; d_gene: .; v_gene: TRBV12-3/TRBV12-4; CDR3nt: TGTGCCAGCAGTTTAGCGAGTTATGGCTACACCTTC; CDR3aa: CASSLASYGYTF
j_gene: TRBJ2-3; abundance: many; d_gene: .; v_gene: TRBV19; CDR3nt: TGTGCCAGTAGTATGGGCAGGGTATTGACAGATACGCAGTATTTT; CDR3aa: CASSMGRVLTDTQYF
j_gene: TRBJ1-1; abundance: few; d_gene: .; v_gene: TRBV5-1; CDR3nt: TGCGCCAGCAGCTTGAGTGTACGGGGGTTTGAGGCTTTCTTT; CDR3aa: CASSLSVRGFEAFF
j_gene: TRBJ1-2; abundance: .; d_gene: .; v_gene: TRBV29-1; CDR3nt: TGCAGCGTTGTAAGGGCTACTAACTATGGCTACACCTTC; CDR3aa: CSVVRATNYGYTF
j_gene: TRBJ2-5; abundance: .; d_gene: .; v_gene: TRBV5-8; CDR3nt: TGTGCCAGCAGCGGCCCGGGGCCGAGGGAGACCCAGTACTTC; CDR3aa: CASSGPGPRETQYF
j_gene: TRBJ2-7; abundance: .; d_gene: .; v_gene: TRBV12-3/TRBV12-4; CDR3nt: TGTGCCAGCAGTTTAAGGCCGACCTACGAGCAGTACTTC; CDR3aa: CASSLRPTYEQYF
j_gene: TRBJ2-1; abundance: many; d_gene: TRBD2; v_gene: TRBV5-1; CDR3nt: TGCGCCAGCAGCCGGGGAGGTAGCGGGAGCCATGAGCAGTTCTTC; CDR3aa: CASSRGGSGSHEQFF
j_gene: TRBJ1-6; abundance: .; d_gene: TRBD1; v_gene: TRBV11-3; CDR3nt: TGTGCCAGCAGCTCACCGGGACAGGGTACTTCACCCCTCCACTTT; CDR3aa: CASSSPGQGTSPLHF
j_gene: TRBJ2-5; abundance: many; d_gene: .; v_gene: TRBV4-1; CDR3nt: TGCGCCAGCAGCCAAGCGGTGGGGGGTCTGGAGACCCAGTACTTC; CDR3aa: CASSQAVGGLETQYF
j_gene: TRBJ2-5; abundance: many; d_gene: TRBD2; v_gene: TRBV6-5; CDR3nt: TGTGCCAGCAGTTACTCGGTTATGAGCGGGGTGGAGACCCAGTACTTC; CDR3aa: CASSYSVMSGVETQYF
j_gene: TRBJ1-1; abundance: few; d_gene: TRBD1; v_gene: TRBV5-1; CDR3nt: TGCGCCAGCAGACGATCGACAGGGGGCCCACTGAACACTGAAGCTTTCTTT; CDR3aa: CASRRSTGGPLNTEAFF
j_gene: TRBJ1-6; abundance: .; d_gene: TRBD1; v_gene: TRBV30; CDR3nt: TGTGCCTGGAATTACCGGGACAGGGGTAATTCACCCCTCCACTTT; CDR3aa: CAWNYRDRGNSPLHF
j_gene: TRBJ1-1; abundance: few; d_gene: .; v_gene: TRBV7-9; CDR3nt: TGTGCCAGCAGCTTACGGGGTGTGAACACTGAAGCTTTCTTT; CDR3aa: CASSLRGVNTEAFF
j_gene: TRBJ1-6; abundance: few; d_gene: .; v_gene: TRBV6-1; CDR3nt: TGTGCCAGCACAGGGGTCACTTATAATTCACCCCTCCACTTT; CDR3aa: CASTGVTYNSPLHF
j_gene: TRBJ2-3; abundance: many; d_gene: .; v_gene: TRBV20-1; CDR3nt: TGCAGGGGGGCTCCCCAGCAAGATACGCAGTATTTT; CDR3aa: CRGAPQQDTQYF
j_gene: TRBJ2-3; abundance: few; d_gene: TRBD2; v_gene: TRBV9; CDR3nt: TGTGCCAGCAGCACTAGCGGGGGGGGCACAGATACGCAGTATTTT; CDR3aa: CASSTSGGGTDTQYF
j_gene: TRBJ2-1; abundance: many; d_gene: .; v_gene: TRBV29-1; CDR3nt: TGCAGCGTTGTTGGTAGTGGCGTGGGCAATGAGCAGTTCTTC; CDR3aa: CSVVGSGVGNEQFF
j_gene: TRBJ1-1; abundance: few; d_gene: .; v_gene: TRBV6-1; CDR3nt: TGTGCCAGCAGTGAAATGGACAGCCTTTTGAACACTGAAGCTTTCTTT; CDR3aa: CASSEMDSLLNTEAFF
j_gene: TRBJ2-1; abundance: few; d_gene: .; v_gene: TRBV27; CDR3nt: TGTGCCAGCAGTGTAGCGGCTGGCTCCTACAATGAGCAGTTCTTC; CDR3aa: CASSVAAGSYNEQFF
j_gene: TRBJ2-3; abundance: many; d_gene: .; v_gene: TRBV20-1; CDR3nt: TGCAGTGCCCCGAGGGAAGATACGCAGTATTTT; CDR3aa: CSAPREDTQYF
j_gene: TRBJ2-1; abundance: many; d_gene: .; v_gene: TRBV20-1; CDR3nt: TGCAGTGCTACCGCGGGGTTTATGGATGAGCAGTTCTTC; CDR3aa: CSATAGFMDEQFF
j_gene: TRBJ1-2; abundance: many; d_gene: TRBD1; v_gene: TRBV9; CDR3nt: TGTGCCAGCAGCGTGGGGACAGGGAGCCCTAGCCGTAACTATGGCTACACCTTC; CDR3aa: CASSVGTGSPSRNYGYTF
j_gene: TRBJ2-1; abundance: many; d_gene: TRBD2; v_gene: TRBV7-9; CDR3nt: TGTGCCAGCAGCTTAGAGGGTGGCGGGAGAGGGGATGAGCAGTTCTTC; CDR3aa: CASSLEGGGRGDEQFF
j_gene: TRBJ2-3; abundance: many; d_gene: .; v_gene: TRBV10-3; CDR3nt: TGTGCCATCAAGGCTAGCACAGATACGCAGTATTTT; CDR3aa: CAIKASTDTQYF
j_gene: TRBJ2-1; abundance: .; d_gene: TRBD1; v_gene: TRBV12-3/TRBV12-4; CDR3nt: TGTGCCAGCAGTTTCGACAGGGGGTTCGAGCAGTTCTTC; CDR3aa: CASSFDRGFEQFF
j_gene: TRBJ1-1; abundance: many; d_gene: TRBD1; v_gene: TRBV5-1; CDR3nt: TGCGCCAGCAGCGATTATTTAACAGGGGCTCCTGAAGCTTTCTTT; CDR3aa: CASSDYLTGAPEAFF